Sequencing of this T cell receptor (beta chain) was carried out in a study of blood T cell repertoires in COVID-19. At the level of the study: PBMCs, B-cell-depleted T cells, or T cells provided the cDNA or gDNA that made up the material.

Produced via immunoSEQ multiplex PCR; TCRdb's table is partial and in-frame only. Here the sample spans 45,000 to 60,000 clones, around 86% being singletons. This CDR3 comprises 19 residues. Trimming stripped 1 base from V and 4 bases from J, with 22 bases between. Looked up from germline, CDR1 is MGHRA and CDR2 is YSYEKL. This chain uses TRBV4-1 with TRBJ2-2; D possibly corresponds to TRBD2 (6 bases). Source material: peripheral blood. This clonotype was sampled from a woman in her sixties or seventies with acute or convalescent COVID-19. The CDR3 nucleotides are TGCGCCAGCAGCCAAGGACGGGGTAAGGGGAGGTCCCCCACCGGGGAGCTGTTTTTT. It encodes CASSQGRGKGRSPTGELFF.